The 5 T cell receptor beta chains reported below all come from one sample, sequenced in a study of blood T cell repertoires in COVID-19. Profiling relied on immunoSEQ multiplex PCR, and the TCRdb table lists in-frame clones only, not all of them. In the table there are 65,000 to 70,000 clones, about four fifths of which are singletons. The sample comprised peripheral blood. The receptors were sampled from a human donor in a cohort sampled during active COVID-19.

V is TRBV5-1 and J is TRBJ2-7, with 9 nucleotides matching TRBD2. CDR1 is SGHRS, CDR2 YFSETQ, per germline. The CDR3 consists of 18 residues. Trimming removed 4 bases from V and 0 bases from J; junction bases left unmatched: 14. The chain's CDR3 is CASSAGGAVSRSSYEQYF. The CDR3 DNA reads as TGCGCCAGCAGCGCGGGGGGGGCCGTGAGTAGAAGCTCCTACGAGCAGTACTTC.

The V and J genes are TRBV5-6 and TRBJ1-1, with TRBD1 matching 10 bases. Germline V CDR1 and CDR2: SGHDT, YYEEEE. The V and J ends lost 4 bases and 3 bases, in that order; junction bases with no gene match: 3. The CDR3 is made up of 14 amino acids. Here the CDR3 reads CASSPDRGYTEAFF. DNA of the CDR3: TGTGCCAGCAGCCCGGACAGGGGGTACACTGAAGCTTTCTTT.

The gene calls are TRBV29-1 and TRBJ2-7; 10 positions agree with TRBD1. Germline loops: CDR1 SQVTM, CDR2 ANQGSEA. Trimming cost V 6 bases and J 4 bases; bases outside gene matches: 6. The CDR3 length is 13 residues. CDR3 loop: CSVQTGGLYEQYF. CDR3 DNA sequence: TGCAGCGTCCAGACAGGGGGCCTATACGAGCAGTACTTC.

The chain has TRBV7-2 and TRBJ1-6; 7 nucleotides agree with TRBD1. V was pared by 5 bases and J by 7 bases, with 8 bases of the junction left unmatched. Per germline, CDR1 SGHTA and CDR2 FQGNSA. The CDR3 length is 15 residues. The CDR3 coding sequence is TGTGCCAGCAGCGGATTGGGACAGCGAAATTCACCCCTCCACTTT. Protein product: CASSGLGQRNSPLHF.

The rearrangement joins TRBV12-3 or TRBV12-4 to TRBJ2-1; perhaps TRBD2 as D (5 bases). The CDR3 extends over 13 amino acids. Trimming took 6 bases from V and 3 from J, leaving 9 bases between them. DNA of the CDR3: TGTGCCAGCAGCCCCGGACTCTACAATGAGCAGTTCTTC. It translates to CASSPGLYNEQFF.